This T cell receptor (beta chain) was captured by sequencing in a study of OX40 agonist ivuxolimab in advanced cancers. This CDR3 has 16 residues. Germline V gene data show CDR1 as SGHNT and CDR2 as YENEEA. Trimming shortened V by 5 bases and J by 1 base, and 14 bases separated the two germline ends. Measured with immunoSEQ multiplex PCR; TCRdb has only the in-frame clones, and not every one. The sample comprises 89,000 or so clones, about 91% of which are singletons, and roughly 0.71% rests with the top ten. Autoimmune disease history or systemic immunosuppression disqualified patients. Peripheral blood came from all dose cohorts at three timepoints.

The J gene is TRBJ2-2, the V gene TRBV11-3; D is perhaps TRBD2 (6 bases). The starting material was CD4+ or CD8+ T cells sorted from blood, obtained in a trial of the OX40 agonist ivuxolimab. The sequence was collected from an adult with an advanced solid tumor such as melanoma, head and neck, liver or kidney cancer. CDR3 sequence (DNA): TGTGCCAGCAGCCCCCGGGGTAGCGGGAACACCGGGGAGCTGTTTTTT. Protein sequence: CASSPRGSGNTGELFF. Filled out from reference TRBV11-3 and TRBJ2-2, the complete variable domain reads EAGVVQSPRYKIIEKKQPVAFWCNPISGHNTLYWYLQNLGQGPELLIRYENEEAVDDSQLPKDRFSAERLKGVDSTLKIQPAELGDSAVYLCASSPRGSGNTGELFFGEGSRLTVL.